These 30 T cell receptor beta chains originate from one sample sequenced in a study of CD8 T cells in ankylosing spondylitis. Study-wide findings and caveats: Ankylosing spondylitis blood seemed to carry a telltale TCR beta motif made of about 8 highly homologous variants.

What these receptors recognize is not known. Via MiXCR, TCRdb re-called the 5' RACE reads, giving one row per CDR3 protein. Here the sample spans some 220,000 distinct CDR3 sequences, 6% to 8.5% being singletons. Sequencing used blood, either unsorted or a sorted T cell fraction (not recorded which). Receptors originate from a male donor with ankylosing spondylitis.

This clonotype was detected ten times or more. The chain is built from TRBV11-3 and TRBJ2-1; 9 bases align to TRBD2. J lost 14 bases, V lost 4 bases, and 3 bases had no gene match. In germline, CDR1 is SGHNT, CDR2 YENEEA. The CDR3 runs to 11 residues. The CDR3 protein is CASSSSGVKFF. In DNA, the CDR3 is TGTGCCAGCAGCTCTAGCGGGGTCAAGTTCTTC.

This clonotype has only a few counts. This sequence joins TRBV6-2 or TRBV6-3 and TRBJ2-7, with TRBD2 matching 10 bases. Germline assignment: CDR1 MNHEY and CDR2 SVGEGT. V shed 6 bases, J shed 3 bases, and the junction held 8 bases outside the gene matches. CDR3 length equals 15 residues. The CDR3 DNA sequence: TGTGCCAGCAGGCGTCTAGCGGGAGCTATCTACGAGCAGTACTTC. Protein sequence: CASRRLAGAIYEQYF.

The sample holds many counts of this clonotype. The V call is TRBV9, the J call TRBJ2-7; TRBD1 aligns across 8 bases. After removal of 5 bases from V and 4 bases from J, the junction contained 8 bases not matched to a gene. Germline CDR1 reads SGDLS; CDR2 reads YYNGEE. CDR3 size: 14 residues. Here the CDR3 reads CASRPQGAPYEQYF. The CDR3 DNA sequence: TGTGCCAGCAGACCGCAGGGGGCGCCTTACGAGCAGTACTTC.

The rearrangement links TRBV29-1 to TRBJ1-3; D not resolved. This CDR3 is 13 amino acids long. The V end was cut by 3 bases, the J end by 4 bases, with 10 bases between. Germline V lookup: CDR1 SQVTM, CDR2 ANQGSEA. The CDR3 DNA reads as TGCAGCGTTGAGGAGGCATGGGGAAACACCATATATTTT. This sequence encodes CSVEEAWGNTIYF. The variable domain in full, completed from reference TRBV29-1 and TRBJ1-3, reads SAVISQKPSRDICQRGTSLTIQCQVDSQVTMMFWYRQQPGQSLTLIATANQGSEATYESGFVIDKFPISRPNLTFSTLTVSNMSPEDSSIYLCSVEEAWGNTIYFGEGSWLTVV.

This clonotype was detected ten times or more. V usage is TRBV27 and J usage is TRBJ1-1, with TRBD1 matching over 9 bases. The germline V gene encodes CDR1 MNHEY and CDR2 SMNVEV (reference sequence). The CDR3 consists of 14 residues. Trimming removed 6 bases from V and 5 bases from J; junction bases left unmatched: 7. The CDR3 DNA is TGTGCCAGCAGACCGGGACAGGGCCAAACTGAAGCTTTCTTT. Its protein product is CASRPGQGQTEAFF.

In its sample, this clonotype was seen many times. The junction does not match germline at one end; this may be a read error. The chain employs TRBV5-6 and TRBJ1-3, with D unresolved. There are 15 residues in the CDR3. CDR1 is SGHDT and CDR2 is YYEEEE in the germline V gene. The CDR3 DNA sequence: TGCGCCAGCAGCTTGGCCCGGGTCTATGGAAACACCATATATTTT. It yields the protein CASSLARVYGNTIYF.

This clonotype was detected ten times or more. This chain joins TRBV4-3 and TRBJ2-7, with D perhaps TRBD1 or TRBD2 (5 bases each). This CDR3 comprises 15 residues. Germline assignment: CDR1 LGHNA and CDR2 YSLEER. V dropped 0 bases and J dropped 5 bases, with 14 bases sitting between them. CDR3 sequence (DNA): TGCGCCAGCAGCCAAGATCTTCGGGGACGGGACGAGCAGTACTTC. As protein: CASSQDLRGRDEQYF.

This clonotype was observed many times. This rearrangement joins TRBV7-9 to TRBJ2-2, with 13 bases lining up with TRBD2. Losses at the gene ends were 6 bases for V and 8 bases for J; bases not matched to a gene: 9. CDR3 length: 16 amino acids. CDR1 is SEHNR, CDR2 FQNEAQ, per germline (reference sequence). CDR3 DNA: TGTGCCAGCAGGATCCCGGGACTAGCGGGACTGGGGGAGCTGTTTTTT. It encodes CASRIPGLAGLGELFF.

In this sample, this clonotype turned up once. The chain has TRBV4-1 and TRBJ2-7; either TRBD1 or TRBD2 may fit D (5 bases each). V shed 4 bases and J shed 4 bases, with 17 bases lying between them. Germline lookup yields CDR1 MGHRA and CDR2 YSYEKL. This CDR3 is built from 15 residues. The CDR3 DNA follows: TGCGCCAGCAGCCGGGGGTCCCTAGGGCAGTACGAGCAGTACTTC. As protein: CASSRGSLGQYEQYF.

This clonotype was found many times. The rearrangement uses TRBV21-1 and TRBJ2-1; TRBD2 was called by the table and not checked on the DNA. TRBV21-1 corresponds to a pseudogene. The CDR3 is 15 residues long. CDR3 sequence reads: CASSIPGLVGAEQFF. CDR3 DNA sequence: TGTGCCAGCAGCATACCGGGACTAGTGGGGGCAGAGCAGTTCTTC.

The V call is TRBV13, the J call TRBJ1-1, with D tentatively TRBD1 (5 bases). Trimming took off 6 bases at V and 1 base at J, with 12 bases between the two ends. The CDR3 has 14 amino acids. CDR1 and CDR2 (germline): PRHDT, FYEKMQ (reference sequence). The CDR3 reads CASRRGTANTEAFF. The CDR3 nucleotides read TGTGCCAGCAGGCGAGGGACGGCGAACACTGAAGCTTTCTTT.

This clonotype was detected only a few times. This chain connects TRBV4-3 to TRBJ2-3, with no clear D. V was cut by 0 bases and J by 0 bases, with 10 bases left in between. CDR3 size: 16 residues. Germline CDR1 is LGHNA and CDR2 is YSLEER. CDR3 sequence: CASSQDRSSSTDTQYF. As DNA, the CDR3 is TGCGCCAGCAGCCAAGATAGGAGTTCTAGCACAGATACGCAGTATTTT.

This chain uses TRBV30 with TRBJ2-1; maybe TRBD1 (6 bases). The ends were cut back, 5 bases at V and 5 bases at J, with 16 bases in the middle. Germline V gives CDR1 GTSNPN, CDR2 SVGIG (reference sequence). This CDR3 is built from 14 residues. The CDR3 bases are TGTGCCTGGCTACCGGGACAACCAAACAATGAGCAGTTCTTC. It codes for CAWLPGQPNNEQFF.

This clonotype was seen at least ten times. The rearrangement joins TRBV7-2 to TRBJ2-1; TRBD1 matches 7 bases. This CDR3 has 14 amino acids. Germline V CDR1 and CDR2: SGHTA, FQGNSA. V dropped 6 bases and J dropped 2; count of bases not matched to a gene: 4. CDR3 residues: CASRGQGAYNEQFF. The CDR3 DNA sequence: TGTGCCAGCAGGGGCCAGGGGGCCTACAATGAGCAGTTCTTC.

This clonotype was seen repeatedly, ten times or more. The chain recombines TRBV9 with TRBJ2-1; TRBD2 agrees at 8 bases. Germline V gene sequence: CDR1 SGDLS, CDR2 YYNGEE. V was clipped by 1 base and J by 2 bases; unmatched bases: 8. There are 17 residues in the CDR3. CDR3: CASSVSRTGGAYNEQFF. Here the CDR3 DNA reads TGTGCCAGCAGCGTATCCCGAACCGGGGGGGCCTACAATGAGCAGTTCTTC.

This chain connects TRBV10-1 to TRBJ2-3; 9 positions agree with TRBD1. The CDR3 loop spans 16 amino acids. V shed 3 bases, J shed 3 bases, and the junction held 7 bases outside the gene matches. CDR1 is WNHNN, CDR2 SYGVQD, per germline (reference sequence). DNA for the CDR3: TGCGCCAGCAGTGAAGGGACAGGGCTTAATACAGATACGCAGTATTTT. Amino acid sequence: CASSEGTGLNTDTQYF.

In its sample, this clonotype was seen many times. This sequence joins TRBV7-9 and TRBJ2-3, with D possibly TRBD1 on 6 matching bases. Trimming pared 4 bases from V and 2 bases from J, leaving 16 bases between. The CDR3 has 16 residues. Germline V gene data show CDR1 as SEHNR and CDR2 as FQNEAQ (reference sequence). CDR3 DNA: TGTGCCAGCAGCTCTAGACAGGTCGCCGACACAGATACGCAGTATTTT. It is translated as CASSSRQVADTDTQYF. Full variable domain (missing parts from reference TRBV7-9 and TRBJ2-3): DTGVSQNPRHKITKRGQNVTFRCDPISEHNRLYWYRQTLGQGPEFLTYFQNEAQLEKSRLLSDRFSAERPKGSFSTLEIQRTEQGDSAMYLCASSSRQVADTDTQYFGPGTRLTVL.

The chain joins TRBV27 to TRBJ2-7, with TRBD1 identical over 7 bases. The CDR3 is 15 residues long. The germline V gene has CDR1 MNHEY and CDR2 SMNVEV (reference sequence). The V segment lost 3 bases and the J segment 2 bases; nucleotides outside the gene matches: 7. The CDR3 is CASSFIDRAAYEQYF. As DNA, the CDR3 is TGTGCCAGCAGTTTCATTGACAGGGCTGCCTACGAGCAGTACTTC.

Ten or more counts support this clonotype. The chain uses TRBV11-2 and TRBJ2-7, with 8 bases lining up with TRBD2. Germline loops: CDR1 SGHAT, CDR2 FQNNGV. This CDR3 spans 15 amino acids. V gave up 3 bases and J gave up 5 bases; unmatched junction bases: 9. In nucleotides, the CDR3 is TGTGCCAGCAGCTTTATAGCGGGAATGGTAGACGAGCAGTACTTC. It is translated as CASSFIAGMVDEQYF. The variable domain in full, completed from reference TRBV11-2 and TRBJ2-7, reads EAGVAQSPRYKIIEKRQSVAFWCNPISGHATLYWYQQILGQGPKLLIQFQNNGVVDDSQLPKDRFSAERLKGVDSTLKIQPAKLEDSAVYLCASSFIAGMVDEQYFGPGTRLTVT.

At least ten counts were recorded for this clonotype. This chain links TRBV4-3 with TRBJ2-1; D uncertain. Germline lookup yields CDR1 LGHNA and CDR2 YSLEER. Trimming took off 1 base at V and 0 bases at J, with 7 bases between the two ends. This CDR3 contains 15 residues. Here the CDR3 DNA reads TGCGCCAGCAGCCAAGGGCGGAGCTCCTACAATGAGCAGTTCTTC. Its translation is CASSQGRSSYNEQFF.

This clonotype was counted ten times or more. This rearrangement joins TRBV9 to TRBJ2-1, with TRBD2 matching over 11 bases. The V segment lost 0 bases and the J segment 1 base; nucleotides outside the gene matches: 3. Germline lookup yields CDR1 SGDLS and CDR2 YYNGEE. The CDR3 has 17 amino acids. The CDR3 spells CASSVVGTSGSYNEQFF. CDR3 DNA sequence: TGTGCCAGCAGCGTAGTGGGGACTAGCGGATCCTACAATGAGCAGTTCTTC.

This clonotype appeared many times. The genes are TRBV27 and TRBJ2-7; D is possibly TRBD2 (5 bases). Germline lookup yields CDR1 MNHEY and CDR2 SMNVEV (reference sequence). V lost 8 bases to trimming and J lost 6 bases, with 14 bases between them. This CDR3 has 12 residues. CDR3: CASAYSAGEQYF. As DNA, the CDR3 is TGTGCCAGCGCTTATTCGGCGGGCGAGCAGTACTTC.

This clonotype has at least ten counts. V usage is TRBV12-3 or TRBV12-4 and J usage is TRBJ2-2, with 9 bases that match TRBD1. With V trimmed by 9 bases and J by 7 bases, 18 bases remained unmatched. This CDR3 spans 17 amino acids. The CDR3, as DNA: TGTGCCAGTTTCCCACTGACAGGGGGGGGGAACGGCGGGGAGCTGTTTTTT. Amino acid sequence: CASFPLTGGGNGGELFF.

This clonotype showed up many times. This rearrangement joins TRBV11-1 to TRBJ2-3, with 12 bases fitting TRBD2. CDR1 SGHAT and CDR2 FQDESV come from the germline V gene (reference sequence). This CDR3 is built from 18 residues. V lost 0 bases, J lost 4 bases, and 8 bases stayed unmatched. The CDR3 region is CASSLAALTSGGPDTQYF. The CDR3 coding sequence is TGTGCCAGCAGCTTAGCTGCCCTGACTAGCGGGGGCCCAGATACGCAGTATTTT.

This clonotype was seen more than once but under ten times. The chain joins TRBV11-2 to TRBJ1-1; D unresolved. The CDR3 is made up of 18 amino acids. Germline V gene lookup returns CDR1 SGHAT and CDR2 FQNNGV. V was trimmed by 3 bases and J by 3 bases, leaving 23 bases between them. The CDR3 sequence: CASSFGIGPLGKDTEAFF. The CDR3 nucleotides are TGTGCCAGCAGCTTCGGTATTGGCCCTTTGGGAAAGGACACTGAAGCTTTCTTT.

This clonotype was counted many times. This rearrangement joins TRBV10-3 to TRBJ1-2; no firm D call. The CDR3 is 12 amino acids. Looked up from germline, CDR1 is ENHRY and CDR2 is SYGVKD. V gave up 4 bases and J gave up 3 bases, with 6 bases separating them. Written as DNA, the CDR3 is TGTGCCATCAGTGTCTCAGACTATGGCTACACCTTC. Amino acid sequence: CAISVSDYGYTF.

CDR3 loop: CSATIAESYNEQFF. CDR3 DNA sequence: TGCAGTGCAACCATAGCGGAGTCCTACAATGAGCAGTTCTTC. The chain has TRBV20-1 and TRBJ2-1; TRBD2 might be the D (6 bases). The CDR3 spans 14 residues. Germline CDR1 DFQATT, CDR2 SNEGSKA (reference sequence). Trimming removed 6 bases from V and 1 base from J, with 13 bases in between.

In regard to this clonotype: A junction boundary mismatches the germline segment, possibly from a read error. The chain combines TRBV29-1 with TRBJ2-1, with a possible D match to TRBD2 (6 bases). The length of the CDR3 is 14 residues. Germline V CDR1 and CDR2: SQVTM, ANQGSEA. CDR3 loop: CSVVGRRAYNEQFF. CDR3 sequence (DNA): TGCAGCGTTGTAGGGCGGAGGGCCTACAATGAGCAGTTCTTT.

This clonotype was recorded many times. The chain couples TRBV5-1 to TRBJ2-3, with TRBD2 matching over 9 bases. J gave up 6 bases and V 5 bases, and 13 bases lay outside the gene matches. The CDR3 contains 16 residues. Germline V gives CDR1 SGHRS, CDR2 YFSETQ. DNA of the CDR3: TGCGCCAGCAGAGAGCTTGGGACTAGCAGGCAGGATACGCAGTATTTT. It translates to CASRELGTSRQDTQYF. The full variable domain, in which reference TRBV5-1 and TRBJ2-3 provide the parts outside the CDR3, is KAGVTQTPRYLIKTRGQQVTLSCSPISGHRSVSWYQQTPGQGLQFLFEYFSETQRNKGNFPGRFSGRQFSNSRSEMNVSTLELGDSALYLCASRELGTSRQDTQYFGPGTRLTVL.

Many counts were recorded for this clonotype. The rearrangement links TRBV7-9 to TRBJ1-1; TRBD1 might be the D (6 bases). Germline CDR1 reads SEHNR; CDR2 reads FQNEAQ (reference sequence). With 5 bases removed from V and 6 bases from J, the gap between germline ends came to 10 bases. The CDR3 loop spans 12 amino acids. The CDR3 region is CASSIGTPEAFF. The CDR3 DNA sequence: TGTGCCAGCAGCATAGGGACACCTGAAGCTTTCTTT.